The clone carrying this TCR beta chain was seen repeatedly, ten times or more. Antigen unknown. The data belong to a study of neurological immune-mediated disorders. Study-level findings and limits: One related-CDR3 cluster, identified by phylogenetic grouping, held the repertoires of 18 of 34 multiple sclerosis patients and was a possible signature. None of the CDR3 amino acid sequences found in expanded clones was shared across subjects. This suggests that the TCR-beta repertoires were private in all groups. Healthy controls had more TCR clonal expansion than multiple sclerosis, which showed the least, whereas HTLV-1-associated myelopathy showed the most.

Every sequencing run gave over 200 million TCR-beta sequences, taken from 15-18 subjects. TCRdb redid the calling of the 5' RACE reads with MiXCR, one entry per CDR3 protein. The sample has tens of thousands of distinct CDR3 sequences, 5% to 5.5% seen once. V lost 5 bases, J lost 5 bases, and 12 bases lay in between. The CDR3 totals 13 residues. The chain joins TRBV12-3 or TRBV12-4 to TRBJ2-5; the D gene is possibly TRBD2 (5 bases). The TCR sequence derives from a woman aged 25 to 39 with multiple sclerosis. The specimen was PBMCs. The CDR3 coding sequence is TGTGCCAGCAGTCCAGGACTCGGGGAGACCCAGTACTTC. It codes for CASSPGLGETQYF.